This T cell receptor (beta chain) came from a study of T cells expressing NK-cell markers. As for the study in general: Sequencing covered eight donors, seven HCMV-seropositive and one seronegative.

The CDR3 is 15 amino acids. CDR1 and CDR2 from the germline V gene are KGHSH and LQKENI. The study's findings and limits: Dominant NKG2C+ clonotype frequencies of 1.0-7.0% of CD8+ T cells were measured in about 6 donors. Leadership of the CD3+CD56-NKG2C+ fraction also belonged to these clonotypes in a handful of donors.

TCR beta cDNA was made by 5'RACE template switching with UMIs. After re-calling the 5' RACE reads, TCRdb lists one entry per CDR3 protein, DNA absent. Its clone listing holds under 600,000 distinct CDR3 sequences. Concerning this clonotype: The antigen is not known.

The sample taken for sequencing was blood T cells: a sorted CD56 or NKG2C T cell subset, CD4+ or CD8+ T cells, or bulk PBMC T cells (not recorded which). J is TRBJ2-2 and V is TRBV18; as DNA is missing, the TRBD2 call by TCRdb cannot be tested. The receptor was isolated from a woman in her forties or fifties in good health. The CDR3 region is CASSPAGGISGELFF.